Listed here are 21 T cell receptor beta chains from one sample, sequenced in a study of T cells after yellow fever vaccination. TCRdb recomputed calls from the 5' RACE reads with MiXCR, one row per CDR3 protein. The sample has over 300,000 distinct CDR3 sequences; about 4% are singletons. The material sequenced was PBMCs, taken 5 days after the yellow fever booster vaccination. Source of these receptors: a man between 18 and 35 years old who received the YFV17D yellow fever vaccine.

This clonotype was counted ten times or more. J is TRBJ2-3 and V is TRBV25-1, with D maybe TRBD1 (5 bases). The CDR3 extends over 12 amino acids. The germline V gene has CDR1 MGHDK and CDR2 SYGVNS. Deletions cut 7 bases from V and 1 base from J, with 6 bases between. The CDR3 nucleotides read TGTGCCAGCATACAGGGCACAGATACGCAGTATTTT. This gives the protein CASIQGTDTQYF.

The V call is TRBV25-1, the J call TRBJ1-6; D is unclear. The germline V gene has CDR1 MGHDK and CDR2 SYGVNS. Trimming cost V 4 bases and J 10 bases, with 14 bases left between them. CDR3 length equals 14 residues. As DNA, the CDR3 is TGTGCCAGCAGTGCCAGACTAGGGTCCTCACCCCTCCACTTT. This translates into CASSARLGSSPLHF.

This clonotype came up many times. The chain has TRBV6-5 and TRBJ1-1, with 7 bases matching TRBD1. In germline, CDR1 is MNHEY, CDR2 SVGAGI. Losses at the gene ends were 6 bases for V and 5 bases for J; bases not matched to a gene: 9. The CDR3 is 14 amino acids. The CDR3 here is CASRLQGSGTEAFF. The CDR3 bases are TGTGCCAGCAGATTACAGGGGTCGGGAACTGAAGCTTTCTTT.

This clonotype was counted a few times. The chain combines TRBV4-3 with TRBJ2-1; TRBD2 is a possible D gene (5 bases). CDR1 LGHNA and CDR2 YSLEER come from the germline V gene. The CDR3 runs 13 residues. Between the trimmed V and J ends, which lost 1 base and 9 bases, there was a span of 10 bases. CDR3 sequence: CASSQGLAGEQFF. In nucleotides, the CDR3 is TGCGCCAGCAGCCAAGGGTTGGCGGGTGAGCAGTTCTTC.

This clonotype was counted only a few times. This chain joins TRBV18 and TRBJ2-5; D unclear. Germline-derived CDR1 and CDR2 are KGHSH and LQKENI. Trimming removed 4 bases from V and 5 bases from J, with 11 bases in between. This CDR3 spans 13 amino acids. The CDR3 spells CASSRRQVETQYF. The CDR3 DNA reads TGTGCCAGCTCACGCCGTCAGGTGGAGACCCAGTACTTC.

The genes are TRBV5-1 and TRBJ1-3; D is unresolved. V was pared by 0 bases and J by 1 base, with 8 bases between. The CDR3 is 15 amino acids. CDR1 is SGHRS and CDR2 is YFSETQ in the germline V gene. CDR3 in DNA: TGCGCCAGCAGCTTGGACCCCCCGTCTGGAAACACCATATATTTT. Encoded protein: CASSLDPPSGNTIYF.

This clonotype appeared many times. The rearrangement joins TRBV12-3 or TRBV12-4 to TRBJ1-5, with D tentatively TRBD1 (6 bases). This CDR3 contains 16 residues. V shed 4 bases and J shed 1 base, with 14 bases lying between them. CDR3 amino acids: CASSSQGRESNQPQHF. The DNA of the CDR3 is TGTGCCAGCAGTTCCCAGGGGAGGGAGAGCAATCAGCCCCAGCATTTT.

This clonotype was seen ten or more times. The rearrangement joins TRBV5-1 to TRBJ2-5, with TRBD1 identical over 7 bases. V dropped 0 bases and J dropped 4; count of bases not matched to a gene: 3. The CDR3 is 14 residues long. CDR1 is SGHRS and CDR2 is YFSETQ in the germline V gene. CDR3 in DNA: TGCGCCAGCAGCTTGGAGGGGGCCAGAGAGACCCAGTACTTC. It codes for CASSLEGARETQYF.

The rearrangement links TRBV20-1 to TRBJ1-1, with D possibly being TRBD1 (5 bases). In germline, CDR1 is DFQATT, CDR2 SNEGSKA (reference sequence). Trimming removed 5 bases from V and 7 bases from J, with 14 bases in between. CDR3 length: 12 residues. The CDR3 sequence: CSAAGGGFEAFF. The CDR3 coding sequence is TGCAGTGCTGCCGGGGGGGGGTTTGAAGCTTTCTTT.

The chain carries TRBV28 and TRBJ1-4; possibly TRBD1 for D (5 bases). Germline CDR1 is MDHEN and CDR2 is SYDVKM. With 2 bases removed from V and 0 bases from J, the gap between germline ends came to 7 bases. This CDR3 is built from 15 residues. The CDR3 here is CASSLGAATNEKLFF. The DNA of the CDR3 is TGTGCCAGCAGTTTAGGGGCTGCAACTAATGAAAAACTGTTTTTT.

The V gene is TRBV5-1, the J gene TRBJ1-4; D ambiguous. The CDR3 has 14 amino acids. Germline assignment: CDR1 SGHRS and CDR2 YFSETQ. Trimming pared 4 bases from V and 8 bases from J, leaving 15 bases between. CDR3 in amino acids: CASSPRGSEEKLFF. CDR3 nucleotides: TGCGCCAGCAGCCCGAGAGGGTCGGAGGAAAAACTGTTTTTT. The variable domain in full, completed from reference TRBV5-1 and TRBJ1-4, reads KAGVTQTPRYLIKTRGQQVTLSCSPISGHRSVSWYQQTPGQGLQFLFEYFSETQRNKGNFPGRFSGRQFSNSRSEMNVSTLELGDSALYLCASSPRGSEEKLFFGSGTQLSVL.

This chain uses TRBV2 with TRBJ1-5, with D hard to call. The V gene lost 7 bases and the J gene lost 5 bases, with 15 bases spanning the gap. This CDR3 has 14 amino acids. Germline V lookup: CDR1 SNHLY, CDR2 FYNNEI. CDR3 sequence: CASTAKLSDQPQHF. In DNA, the CDR3 is TGTGCCAGCACAGCGAAACTTTCGGATCAGCCCCAGCATTTT.

A few counts support this clonotype. V gene TRBV7-2 combines with J gene TRBJ2-2; a weak D match, TRBD2 (6 bases). The CDR3 spans 14 residues. Trimming removed 4 bases at V and 4 bases at J, with 10 bases between. Germline values: CDR1 SGHTA, CDR2 FQGNSA. The CDR3 region is CASSWDFSTGELFF. The CDR3 DNA reads as TGTGCCAGCAGCTGGGACTTTTCCACCGGGGAGCTGTTTTTT.

This clonotype was seen a handful of times. The J gene is TRBJ2-3, the V gene TRBV20-1; 9 bases map to TRBD2. The CDR3 consists of 14 residues. The germline gives CDR1 DFQATT, CDR2 SNEGSKA (reference sequence). The V and J ends lost 2 bases and 8 bases, in that order; junction bases with no gene match: 8. CDR3 sequence reads: CSARRRGGSGTQYF. The CDR3 DNA reads as TGCAGTGCTAGAAGGCGGGGGGGCTCCGGTACGCAGTATTTT.

The chain recombines TRBV19 with TRBJ1-1, with D possibly matching TRBD1 (5 bases). The CDR3 has 14 amino acids. The germline V gene encodes CDR1 LNHDA and CDR2 SQIVND (reference sequence). V lost 1 base and J lost 4, with 10 bases in between. The CDR3 coding sequence is TGTGCCAGTAGTATAGCTGGCGGGGCCACTGAAGCTTTCTTT. The encoded protein is CASSIAGGATEAFF.

There are a few counts of this clonotype. The chain recombines TRBV25-1 with TRBJ2-1, with TRBD1 matching over 9 bases. Germline-derived CDR1 and CDR2 are MGHDK and SYGVNS. V lost 10 bases and J lost 14; bases outside the gene matches: 9. This CDR3 spans 11 amino acids. The CDR3 reads CATPRRDREFF. The CDR3 DNA reads as TGTGCCACCCCGAGACGGGACAGGGAGTTCTTC. Supplemented by reference TRBV25-1 and TRBJ2-1, the full variable domain reads EADIYQTPRYLVIGTGKKITLECSQTMGHDKMYWYQQDPGMELHLIHYSYGVNSTEKGDLSSESTVSRIRTEHFPLTLESARPSHTSQYLCATPRRDREFFGPGTRLTVL.

The rearrangement links TRBV11-2 to TRBJ1-1; no firm D call. Trimming stripped 3 bases from V and 4 bases from J, with 12 bases between. The CDR3 is 14 amino acids. Germline V gene lookup returns CDR1 SGHAT and CDR2 FQNNGV. The DNA of the CDR3 is TGTGCCAGCAGCTTCTACGGTGTAGGCACTGAAGCTTTCTTT. Its protein product is CASSFYGVGTEAFF.

J is TRBJ2-7 and V is TRBV20-1, with D hard to call. CDR1 and CDR2 (germline): DFQATT, SNEGSKA (reference sequence). Trimming removed 3 bases from V and 4 bases from J, with 7 bases in between. The CDR3 covers 11 residues. Here the CDR3 reads CSARRYYEQYF. The DNA of the CDR3 is TGCAGTGCTAGGCGTTATTACGAGCAGTACTTC.

The chain employs TRBV7-9 and TRBJ2-4; D may correspond to TRBD1 or TRBD2 (7 bases each). Trimming pared 4 bases from V and 6 bases from J, leaving 19 bases between. CDR1 is SEHNR and CDR2 is FQNEAQ in the germline V gene (reference sequence). This CDR3 spans 16 amino acids. As DNA, the CDR3 is TGTGCCAGCAGCTCCCAGGGGGGGCGAGGAAGAAACATTCAGTACTTC. Its protein product is CASSSQGGRGRNIQYF.

J is TRBJ2-1 and V is TRBV7-9; 12 bases match TRBD2. CDR1 is SEHNR, CDR2 FQNEAQ, per germline (reference sequence). V dropped 5 bases and J dropped 6; count of bases not matched to a gene: 14. The CDR3 has 18 amino acids. CDR3: CASSPRRVSTSGGNEQFF. CDR3 bases: TGTGCCAGCAGCCCACGGCGCGTCTCGACTAGCGGGGGCAATGAGCAGTTCTTC.

This clonotype was seen ten or more times. The rearrangement links TRBV5-1 to TRBJ1-5; D is possibly TRBD1 (5 bases). Germline CDR1 reads SGHRS; CDR2 reads YFSETQ. The CDR3 has 18 amino acids. V was trimmed by 4 bases and J by 3 bases, leaving 23 bases between them. CDR3 loop: CASSHLGGPGSVNQPQHF. DNA of the CDR3: TGCGCCAGCAGCCACCTGGGGGGACCGGGGAGTGTCAATCAGCCCCAGCATTTT.